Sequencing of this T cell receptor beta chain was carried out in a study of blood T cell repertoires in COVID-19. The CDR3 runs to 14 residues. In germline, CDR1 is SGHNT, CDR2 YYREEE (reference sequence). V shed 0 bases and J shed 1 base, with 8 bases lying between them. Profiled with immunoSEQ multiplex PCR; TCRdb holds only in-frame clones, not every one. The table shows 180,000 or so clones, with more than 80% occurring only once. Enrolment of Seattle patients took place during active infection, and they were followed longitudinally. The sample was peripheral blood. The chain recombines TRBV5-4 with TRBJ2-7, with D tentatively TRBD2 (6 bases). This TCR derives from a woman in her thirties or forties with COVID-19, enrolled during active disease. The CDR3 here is CASSLGLASYEQYF. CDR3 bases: TGTGCCAGCAGCTTGGGCCTAGCGTCCTACGAGCAGTACTTC.